Below are 27 T cell receptor beta chains sequenced from a single sample in a study of blood T cell repertoires in COVID-19. The protocol was immunoSEQ multiplex PCR, while the TCRdb copy is restricted to in-frame clones and leaves out a portion. The sample yields about 430,000 clones, 88% seen once. Specimen: PBMCs or T cells enriched from blood (not recorded which). These receptors were collected from a woman between 18 and 29 years old who had been exposed to COVID-19.

The chain links TRBV7-2 to TRBJ1-2; tentatively, D is TRBD1 (5 bases). The CDR3 length is 17 residues. CDR1 is SGHTA and CDR2 is FQGNSA in the germline V gene. The ends were cut back, 5 bases at V and 3 bases at J, with 22 bases in the middle. CDR3 protein: CASSPPAVGVGYYGYTF. For the CDR3, the DNA is TGTGCCAGCAGCCCCCCGGCAGTAGGGGTGGGCTACTATGGCTACACCTTC.

V usage is TRBV30 and J usage is TRBJ1-2; TRBD1 is a possible D gene (6 bases). CDR3 length: 14 amino acids. In germline, CDR1 is GTSNPN, CDR2 SVGIG (reference sequence). Trimming stripped 1 base from V and 4 bases from J, with 13 bases between. The CDR3 DNA reads TGTGCCTGGAGTGACCCCGGGACACTCTATGGCTACACCTTC. It encodes CAWSDPGTLYGYTF.

V and J are TRBV5-4 and TRBJ2-5; 8 positions agree with TRBD1. The CDR3 has 14 residues. After removal of 3 bases from V and 5 bases from J, the junction contained 6 bases not matched to a gene. CDR1 SGHNT and CDR2 YYREEE come from the germline V gene (reference sequence). The CDR3, as DNA: TGTGCCAGCAGCTCAGGACAGGGCCTCGAGACCCAGTACTTC. Protein: CASSSGQGLETQYF.

In its sample, this clone was seen once. The V gene is TRBV5-4, the J gene TRBJ1-2; maybe TRBD1 (6 bases). From germline, CDR1 is SGHNT and CDR2 YYREEE (reference sequence). Trimming removed 3 bases at V and 5 bases at J, with 11 bases between. The CDR3 has 13 amino acids. The CDR3 protein is CASSSKDRYGYTF. CDR3 DNA sequence: TGTGCCAGCAGCTCAAAGGACAGATATGGCTACACCTTC.

The CDR3: CASSLTSGRYNEQFF. The DNA for the CDR3 is TGTGCCAGCAGTCTGACTAGCGGGAGATACAATGAGCAGTTCTTC. This sequence joins TRBV28 and TRBJ2-1, with 12 positions matching TRBD2. The germline V gene has CDR1 MDHEN and CDR2 SYDVKM. V trimming: 5 bases; J trimming: 4 bases; junction bases outside the gene matches: 3. The CDR3 extends over 15 amino acids.

The chain combines TRBV4-1 with TRBJ1-6, with TRBD1 matching 7 bases. Germline CDR1 and CDR2: MGHRA and YSYEKL. Unmatched junction bases numbered 6, after V lost 0 bases and J lost 7 bases. The CDR3 is 16 amino acids. The CDR3 bases are TGCGCCAGCAGCCAAGATATGGGACAGAAGAATTCACCCCTCCACTTT. Amino acid sequence: CASSQDMGQKNSPLHF.

V and J are TRBV2 and TRBJ1-3; 7 nucleotides line up with TRBD1. Germline values: CDR1 SNHLY, CDR2 FYNNEI. J was trimmed by 2 bases and V by 8 bases; bases with no gene match: 6. The CDR3 totals 14 residues. CDR3 coding DNA: TGTGCCAGCGGGGACAGTGATCCTGGAAACACCATATATTTT. It yields the protein CASGDSDPGNTIYF.

V gene TRBV7-8 combines with J gene TRBJ1-2, with D tentatively TRBD1 (6 bases). This CDR3 contains 14 residues. V lost 5 bases to trimming and J lost 6 bases, with 16 bases between them. CDR1 is SGHVS, CDR2 FQNEAQ, per germline. The CDR3 bases are TGTGCCAGCAGCATTCTTACAGGGACCCATGGCTACACCTTC. Residues: CASSILTGTHGYTF.

The V call is TRBV21-1, the J call TRBJ2-1; the D call TRBD2 from the table was never checked on the DNA. TRBV21-1 is marked as a pseudogene. This CDR3 contains 17 residues. DNA of the CDR3: TGTGCCAGCAGCAAACCCCTATGGGGACTAGCGGTTGGTGAGCAGTTCTTC. Amino acids: CASSKPLWGLAVGEQFF.

This chain uses TRBV11-2 with TRBJ2-3; the D gene is possibly TRBD1 (5 bases). V was shortened by 5 bases and J by 2 bases, with 11 bases between the two germline ends. The CDR3 spans 14 residues. Germline CDR1 is SGHAT and CDR2 is FQNNGV. The CDR3 loop is CASSLGHDTDTQYF. The CDR3, as DNA: TGTGCCAGCAGCCTAGGACACGACACAGATACGCAGTATTTT.

The CDR3 sequence is CASSDNALREKLFF. The CDR3 DNA reads as TGTGCCAGCAGTGACAACGCACTAAGGGAAAAACTGTTTTTT. The chain combines TRBV2 with TRBJ1-4; D is unresolved. CDR3 length: 14 amino acids. Germline CDR1 is SNHLY and CDR2 is FYNNEI. The V end lost 3 bases, the J end lost 8 bases, and 13 bases lay between the germline ends.

The V call is TRBV7-2, the J call TRBJ2-2; the match to TRBD2 covers 12 bases. CDR3 size: 17 residues. The V segment lost 2 bases and the J segment 4 bases; nucleotides outside the gene matches: 5. Germline lookup yields CDR1 SGHTA and CDR2 FQGNSA. The CDR3 sequence: CASSLIPSGRVTGELFF. The CDR3 DNA reads TGTGCCAGCAGCTTAATTCCTAGCGGGAGGGTCACCGGGGAGCTGTTTTTT.

This chain links TRBV28 with TRBJ2-2; 9 bases align to TRBD1. With V trimmed by 4 bases and J by 5 bases, 5 bases remained unmatched. This CDR3 is built from 15 residues. The germline CDR1 and CDR2 sequences are MDHEN and SYDVKM. The CDR3 region is CASSSTGTGTGELFF. CDR3 DNA: TGTGCCAGCAGTTCAACCGGGACAGGGACCGGGGAGCTGTTTTTT.

The V gene is TRBV2, the J gene TRBJ2-2, with D possibly TRBD1 on 6 matching bases. The germline V and J ends were trimmed by 1 base and 3 bases, with 9 bases remaining between them. This CDR3 is built from 15 residues. Germline CDR1 is SNHLY and CDR2 is FYNNEI. CDR3 sequence reads: CASSEEGQDTGELFF. In DNA, the CDR3 is TGTGCCAGCAGTGAAGAGGGACAAGACACCGGGGAGCTGTTTTTT.

This chain uses TRBV28 with TRBJ2-1; TRBD2 matches at 8 bases. Trimming removed 6 bases from V and 0 bases from J; junction bases left unmatched: 4. CDR1 and CDR2 from the germline V gene are MDHEN and SYDVKM. This CDR3 spans 15 amino acids. CDR3 nucleotide sequence: TGTGCCAGCAGATCGGGAGGGAGCTCCTACAATGAGCAGTTCTTC. Encoded protein: CASRSGGSSYNEQFF.

This chain joins TRBV7-9 and TRBJ1-6; tentatively, D is TRBD1 (5 bases). The CDR3 sequence is 15 residues long. V was pared by 0 bases and J by 6 bases, with 9 bases between. From germline, CDR1 is SEHNR and CDR2 FQNEAQ (reference sequence). In nucleotides, the CDR3 is TGTGCCAGCAGCTTAGCAGGGGCTGGTAATTCACCCCTCCACTTT. Amino acids: CASSLAGAGNSPLHF.

This clone was seen only once. This chain joins TRBV5-6 and TRBJ1-5; no reliable D call. Germline values: CDR1 SGHDT, CDR2 YYEEEE. There are 13 residues in the CDR3. V lost 2 bases and J 3 bases, leaving 6 bases between the germline ends. The CDR3 coding sequence is TGTGCCAGCAGCTTAGGAGCCAATCAGCCCCAGCATTTT. Amino acid sequence: CASSLGANQPQHF.

The genes are TRBV27 and TRBJ2-3; 10 nucleotides line up with TRBD1. V lost 7 bases, J lost 1 base, and 5 bases stayed unmatched. The germline gives CDR1 MNHEY, CDR2 SMNVEV (reference sequence). The CDR3 runs to 15 residues. CDR3 in DNA: TGTGCCAGCAACTGGGGGACAGGGGGCACAGATACGCAGTATTTT. Protein: CASNWGTGGTDTQYF.

This chain uses TRBV24-1 with TRBJ2-7; TRBD2 might be the D (5 bases). With 0 bases removed from V and 4 bases from J, the gap between germline ends came to 6 bases. The CDR3 totals 13 residues. CDR1 and CDR2 (germline): KGHDR, SFDVKD. The CDR3: CATSDLEGYEQYF. CDR3 DNA: TGTGCCACCAGTGATTTGGAGGGTTACGAGCAGTACTTC.

The V and J genes are TRBV5-1 and TRBJ2-5, with a tentative D call TRBD1 (6 bases). Germline V CDR1 and CDR2: SGHRS, YFSETQ. This CDR3 contains 14 residues. V was clipped by 1 base and J by 4 bases, with 11 bases between them. CDR3 DNA: TGCGCCAGCAGCTTGTCCCTAGGGGGAGAGACCCAGTACTTC. Translation gives CASSLSLGGETQYF.

The chain couples TRBV2 to TRBJ1-1; D unresolved. V gave up 5 bases and J gave up 4 bases, with 11 bases separating them. Germline V gene data show CDR1 as SNHLY and CDR2 as FYNNEI. CDR3 length: 13 amino acids. Written as DNA, the CDR3 is TGTGCCAGCAGTCCCTATGAGGGCACTGAAGCTTTCTTT. Translation: CASSPYEGTEAFF. Combining the CDR3 with reference TRBV2 and TRBJ1-1 gives the whole variable domain EPEVTQTPSHQVTQMGQEVILRCVPISNHLYFYWYRQILGQKVEFLVSFYNNEISEKSEIFDDQFSVERPDGSNFTLKIRSTKLEDSAMYFCASSPYEGTEAFFGQGTRLTVV.

This chain links TRBV29-1 with TRBJ2-7; the D gene is possibly TRBD1 (6 bases). CDR1 SQVTM and CDR2 ANQGSEA come from the germline V gene. The V and J ends lost 0 bases and 8 bases respectively, with 20 bases between them. The CDR3 has 15 residues. CDR3 in amino acids: CSVEDSGRGTTKQYF. CDR3 coding DNA: TGCAGCGTTGAAGATTCCGGCAGGGGAACTACGAAGCAGTACTTC.

This chain uses TRBV28 with TRBJ2-7; 9 positions agree with TRBD1. Germline V CDR1 and CDR2: MDHEN, SYDVKM. CDR3 length equals 15 residues. J was trimmed by 5 bases and V by 3 bases; bases with no gene match: 8. CDR3 nucleotide sequence: TGTGCCAGCAGTTTCCCGGACAGGGGTAGGAACGAGCAGTACTTC. This codes for CASSFPDRGRNEQYF.

This chain uses TRBV2 with TRBJ2-1; weak D call: TRBD2 (6 bases). The CDR3 consists of 17 residues. Germline V gene data show CDR1 as SNHLY and CDR2 as FYNNEI. V lost 6 bases and J lost 2, with 20 bases in between. In DNA form, the CDR3 reads TGTGCCAGCAGGGCATCACATGGGCGGGACCCCTACAATGAGCAGTTCTTC. Translation gives CASRASHGRDPYNEQFF.

This chain connects TRBV11-3 to TRBJ2-7; D is undetermined. Germline CDR1 and CDR2: SGHNT and YENEEA. This CDR3 has 12 residues. V lost 3 bases and J lost 6, with 9 bases in between. The CDR3 region is CASSFGSGEQYF. As DNA, the CDR3 is TGTGCCAGCAGCTTTGGTTCCGGCGAGCAGTACTTC.

The chain recombines TRBV7-9 with TRBJ2-7; 10 bases agree with TRBD1. V shed 4 bases and J 1 base; nucleotides not matched to a gene: 10. The V gene's germline CDR1 is SEHNR and CDR2 FQNEAQ (reference sequence). The CDR3 is made up of 17 amino acids. Here the CDR3 reads CASSSYTGTGASYEQYF. The CDR3 bases are TGTGCCAGCAGCTCTTATACCGGGACAGGGGCTTCCTACGAGCAGTACTTC.

V is TRBV5-1 and J is TRBJ1-4; 8 positions agree with TRBD1. The junction had 7 bases not matched to a gene; V was cut back by 0 bases and J by 6 bases. The CDR3 covers 16 residues. Germline lookup yields CDR1 SGHRS and CDR2 YFSETQ. As DNA, the CDR3 is TGCGCCAGCAGCTTGGCGGACAGGGTGTTCGATGAAAAACTGTTTTTT. Amino acids: CASSLADRVFDEKLFF.